This record concerns one T cell receptor (beta chain) sequence. Its antigen is unidentified. From germline, CDR1 is MNHNS and CDR2 SASEGT. The CDR3 runs to 13 residues. The data are from a study of T cells expressing NK-cell markers. Looking at the study overall: It was from sorted CD3+CD56+NKG2C+, CD3+CD56+NKG2C- and CD3+CD56-NKG2C+ T cells that TCR beta repertoires came. Most of the eight sequenced donors were HCMV-seropositive; one was seronegative. Study findings and constraints: Whether expanded NKG2C+ T cell clones were HCMV specific stayed uncertain. Dominant NKG2C+ clonotypes accounted for roughly 1.0-8% of CD8+ T cells in six donors.

TCRdb re-called the 5' RACE reads and catalogs CDR3 proteins one per entry, DNA excluded. The data show 350,000 to 450,000 distinct CDR3 sequences, and the top ten clones hold about 5.2%. This clonotype was sampled from a man aged 18-75 years in good health. The chain links TRBV6-1 to TRBJ1-3; the D call of TRBD1 rests on TCRdb alone, since no DNA is present to check it. Sequenced material: blood T cells: a sorted CD56 or NKG2C T cell subset, CD4+ or CD8+ T cells, or bulk PBMC T cells (not recorded which). This chain's CDR3 is CASRQGLGNTIYF.